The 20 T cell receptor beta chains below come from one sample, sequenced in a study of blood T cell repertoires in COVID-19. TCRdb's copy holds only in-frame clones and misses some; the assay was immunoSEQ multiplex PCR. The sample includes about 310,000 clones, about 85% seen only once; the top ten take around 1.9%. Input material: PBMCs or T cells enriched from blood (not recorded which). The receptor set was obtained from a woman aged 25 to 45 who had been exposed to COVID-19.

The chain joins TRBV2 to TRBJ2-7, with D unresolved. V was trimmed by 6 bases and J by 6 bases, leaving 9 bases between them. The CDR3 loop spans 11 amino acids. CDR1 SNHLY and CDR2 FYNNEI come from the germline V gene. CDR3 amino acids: CASRYAGEQYF. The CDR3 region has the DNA TGTGCCAGCAGGTATGCCGGCGAGCAGTACTTC.

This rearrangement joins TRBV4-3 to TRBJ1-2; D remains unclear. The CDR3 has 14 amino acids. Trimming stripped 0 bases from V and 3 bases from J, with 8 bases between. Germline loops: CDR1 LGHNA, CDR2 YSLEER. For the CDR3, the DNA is TGCGCCAGCAGCCAAGAACGAGGATACTATGGCTACACCTTC. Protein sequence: CASSQERGYYGYTF.

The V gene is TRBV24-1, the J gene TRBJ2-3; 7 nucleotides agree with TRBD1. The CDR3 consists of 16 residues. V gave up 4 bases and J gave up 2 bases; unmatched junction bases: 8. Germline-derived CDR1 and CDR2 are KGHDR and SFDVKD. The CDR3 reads CATSDSGTEHTDTQYF. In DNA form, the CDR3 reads TGTGCCACCAGTGACAGTGGGACAGAACACACAGATACGCAGTATTTT.

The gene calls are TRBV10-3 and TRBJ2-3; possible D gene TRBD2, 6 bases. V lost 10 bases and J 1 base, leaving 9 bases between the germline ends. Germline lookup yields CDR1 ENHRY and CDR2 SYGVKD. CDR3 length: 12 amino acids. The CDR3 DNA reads TGTGCCACACGCGGGGGCACAGATACGCAGTATTTT. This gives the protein CATRGGTDTQYF.

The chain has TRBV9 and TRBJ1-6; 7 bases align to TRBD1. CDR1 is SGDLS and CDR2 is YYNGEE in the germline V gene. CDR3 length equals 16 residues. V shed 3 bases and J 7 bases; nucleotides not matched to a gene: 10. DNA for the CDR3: TGTGCCAGCAGCGGACTATCCGGGACAGAAAATTCACCCCTCCACTTT. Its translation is CASSGLSGTENSPLHF.

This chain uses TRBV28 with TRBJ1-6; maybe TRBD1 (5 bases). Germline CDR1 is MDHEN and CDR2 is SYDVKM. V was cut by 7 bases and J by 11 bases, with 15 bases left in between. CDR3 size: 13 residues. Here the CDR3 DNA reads TGTGCCAGCAATAATTTAGGGGTTCCACCCCTCCACTTT. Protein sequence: CASNNLGVPPLHF.

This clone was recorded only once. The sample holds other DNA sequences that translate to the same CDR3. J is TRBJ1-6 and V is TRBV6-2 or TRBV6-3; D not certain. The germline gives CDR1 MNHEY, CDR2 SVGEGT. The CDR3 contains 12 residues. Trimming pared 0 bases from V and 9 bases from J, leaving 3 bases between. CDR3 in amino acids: CASSYSRSPLHF. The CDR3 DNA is TGTGCCAGCAGTTACTCGCGTTCACCCCTCCACTTT.

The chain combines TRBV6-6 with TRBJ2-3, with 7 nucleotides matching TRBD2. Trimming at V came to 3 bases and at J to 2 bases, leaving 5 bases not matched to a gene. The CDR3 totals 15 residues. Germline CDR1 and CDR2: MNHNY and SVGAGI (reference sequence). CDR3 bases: TGTGCCAGCAGTTATCTGACTAGCCCCACAGATACGCAGTATTTT. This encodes CASSYLTSPTDTQYF.

The CDR3 DNA reads as TGTGCCAGCTCACCTAAGGACAGGGGGGTACTAGAGACCCAGTACTTC. Translated: CASSPKDRGVLETQYF. The V gene is TRBV18, the J gene TRBJ2-5; 10 bases fit TRBD1. CDR3 length equals 16 residues. CDR1 KGHSH and CDR2 LQKENI come from the germline V gene. J was trimmed by 4 bases and V by 3 bases; bases with no gene match: 8.

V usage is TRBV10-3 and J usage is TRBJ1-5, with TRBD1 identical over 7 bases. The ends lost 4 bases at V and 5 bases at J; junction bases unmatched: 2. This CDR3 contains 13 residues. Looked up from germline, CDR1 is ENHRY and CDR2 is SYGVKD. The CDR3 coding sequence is TGTGCCATCAGTGGAACAGGGGATCAGCCCCAGCATTTT. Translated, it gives CAISGTGDQPQHF.

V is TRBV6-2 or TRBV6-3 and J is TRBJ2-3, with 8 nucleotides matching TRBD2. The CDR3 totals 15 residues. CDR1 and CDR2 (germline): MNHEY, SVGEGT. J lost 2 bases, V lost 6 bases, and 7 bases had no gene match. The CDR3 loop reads CASSDTSGTTDTQYF. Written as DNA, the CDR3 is TGTGCCAGCAGCGATACTAGCGGAACCACAGATACGCAGTATTTT.

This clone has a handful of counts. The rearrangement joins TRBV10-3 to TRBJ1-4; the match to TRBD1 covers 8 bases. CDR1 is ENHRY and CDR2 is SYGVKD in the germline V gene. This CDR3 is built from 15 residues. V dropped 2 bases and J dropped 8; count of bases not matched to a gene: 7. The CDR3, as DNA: TGTGCCATCAGTGAGGGGGACAGGCTGCAAGAAAAACTGTTTTTT. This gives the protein CAISEGDRLQEKLFF.

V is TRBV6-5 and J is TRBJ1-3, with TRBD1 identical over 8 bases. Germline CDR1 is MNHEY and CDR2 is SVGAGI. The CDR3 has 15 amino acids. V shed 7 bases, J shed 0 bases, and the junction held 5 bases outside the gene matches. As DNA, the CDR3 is TGTGCCAGCAAACTGGACAGGGCCTCTGGAAACACCATATATTTT. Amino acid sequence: CASKLDRASGNTIYF.

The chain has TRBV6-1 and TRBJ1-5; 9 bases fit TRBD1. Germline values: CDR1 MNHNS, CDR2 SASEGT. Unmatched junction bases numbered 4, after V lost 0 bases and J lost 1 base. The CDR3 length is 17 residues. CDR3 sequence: CASSEATGTGSNQPQHF. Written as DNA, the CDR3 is TGTGCCAGCAGTGAAGCGACGGGGACAGGGAGCAATCAGCCCCAGCATTTT.

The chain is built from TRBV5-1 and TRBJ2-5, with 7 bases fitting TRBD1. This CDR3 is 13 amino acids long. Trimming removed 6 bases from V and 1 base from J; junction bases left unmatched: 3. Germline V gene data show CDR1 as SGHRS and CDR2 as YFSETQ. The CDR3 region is CASTRQGQETQYF. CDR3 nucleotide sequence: TGCGCCAGCACCCGACAGGGCCAAGAGACCCAGTACTTC.

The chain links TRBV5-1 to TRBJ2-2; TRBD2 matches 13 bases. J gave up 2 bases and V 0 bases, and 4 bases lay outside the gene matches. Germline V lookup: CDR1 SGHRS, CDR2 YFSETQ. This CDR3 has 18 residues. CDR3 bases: TGCGCCAGCAGCTTGGCTGGGACTAGCGGGGTCAACACCGGGGAGCTGTTTTTT. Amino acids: CASSLAGTSGVNTGELFF.

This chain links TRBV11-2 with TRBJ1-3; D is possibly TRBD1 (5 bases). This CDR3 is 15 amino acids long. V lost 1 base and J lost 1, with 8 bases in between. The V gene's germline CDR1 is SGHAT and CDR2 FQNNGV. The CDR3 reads CASSLAGTSGNTIYF. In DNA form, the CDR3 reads TGTGCCAGCAGCTTAGCAGGGACTTCTGGAAACACCATATATTTT.

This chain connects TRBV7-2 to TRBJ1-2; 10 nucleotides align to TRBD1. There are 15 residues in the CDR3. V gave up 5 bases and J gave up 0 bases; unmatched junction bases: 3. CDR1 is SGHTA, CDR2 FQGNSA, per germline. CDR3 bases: TGTGCCAGCAGCCAAGGACAGGGGGCTAACTATGGCTACACCTTC. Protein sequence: CASSQGQGANYGYTF.

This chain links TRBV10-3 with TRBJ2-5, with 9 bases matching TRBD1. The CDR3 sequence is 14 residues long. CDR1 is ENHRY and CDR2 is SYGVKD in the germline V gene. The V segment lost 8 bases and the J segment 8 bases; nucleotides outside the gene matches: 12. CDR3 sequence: CAIHPGTGKKTQYF. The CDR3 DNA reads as TGTGCCATCCACCCCGGGACAGGGAAGAAAACCCAGTACTTC.

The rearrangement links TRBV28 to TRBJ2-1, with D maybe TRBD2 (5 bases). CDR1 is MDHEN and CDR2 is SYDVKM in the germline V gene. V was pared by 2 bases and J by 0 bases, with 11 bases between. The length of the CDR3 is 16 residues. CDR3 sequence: CASSLGGSHSYNEQFF. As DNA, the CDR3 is TGTGCCAGCAGTTTAGGCGGGTCGCACTCCTACAATGAGCAGTTCTTC.